This passage covers 5 T cell receptor beta chains from one sample sequenced in a study of blood T cells in healthy people across ages. PCR was performed a second time for about 6 to 11 cycles using a sample-barcoded 5' primer and a J-beta primer mix. One entry per CDR3 protein, called by TCRdb with MiXCR from the 5' RACE reads. The data hold 650,000 to 800,000 distinct CDR3 sequences, with around 50% observed a single time. Source material: blood. All receptors come from a woman older than 75 in good health.

Remarks on this clonotype: Given a much more abundant clone one base away, this may be a read error. The rearrangement links TRBV10-3 to TRBJ2-1, with D tentatively TRBD1 (5 bases). From germline, CDR1 is ENHRY and CDR2 SYGVKD. The CDR3 spans 15 residues. DNA of the CDR3: TGTGCCATCACTCAAAATTTAGGGGCCCACAATGAGCAGTTGTTC. This sequence encodes CAITQNLGAHNEQLF.

The chain has TRBV2 and TRBJ1-2; TRBD1 agrees at 7 bases. Germline-derived CDR1 and CDR2 are SNHLY and FYNNEI. The length of the CDR3 is 13 residues. J lost 8 bases, V lost 8 bases, and 11 bases had no gene match. CDR3 residues: CASAGTATRGYTF. The CDR3 bases are TGTGCCAGCGCGGGGACAGCAACTAGGGGCTACACCTTC. Variable domain in full (rest from reference TRBV2 and TRBJ1-2): EPEVTQTPSHQVTQMGQEVILRCVPISNHLYFYWYRQILGQKVEFLVSFYNNEISEKSEIFDDQFSVERPDGSNFTLKIRSTKLEDSAMYFCASAGTATRGYTFGSGTRLTVV.

The V and J genes are TRBV6-5 and TRBJ2-6; D is uncertain. V was shortened by 2 bases and J by 1 base, with 12 bases between the two germline ends. Per the germline V gene, CDR1 is MNHEY and CDR2 is SVGAGI. The CDR3 covers 17 residues. The DNA for the CDR3 is TGTGCCAGCAGTTACCCTAACGGCAGGTCTGGGGCCAACGTCCTGACTTTC. This gives the protein CASSYPNGRSGANVLTF.

This clonotype was seen more than once but under ten times. V usage is TRBV6-5 and J usage is TRBJ2-3; the D call may be TRBD1 or TRBD2 (5 bases each). The CDR3 extends over 17 amino acids. Germline assignment: CDR1 MNHEY and CDR2 SVGAGI. V was trimmed by 1 base and J by 4 bases, leaving 18 bases between them. This chain's CDR3 is CASSYYGTSLGADTQYF. Here the CDR3 DNA reads TGTGCCAGCAGTTACTATGGGACCTCACTTGGGGCAGATACGCAGTATTTT.

The chain employs TRBV20-1 and TRBJ2-7, with D perhaps matching TRBD2 (7 bases). CDR1 and CDR2 from the germline V gene are DFQATT and SNEGSKA (reference sequence). The CDR3 spans 17 residues. V was trimmed by 6 bases and J by 3 bases, leaving 27 bases between them. The CDR3 spells CSAGLHTGPGTIYEQYF. As DNA, the CDR3 is TGCAGTGCCGGTTTACATACAGGGCCCGGGACTATCTACGAGCAGTACTTC.